This paragraph reports one T cell receptor (beta chain). CDR1 and CDR2 (germline): SNHLY, FYNNEI. The CDR3 runs 19 residues. J was trimmed by 3 bases and V by 1 base; bases with no gene match: 9. How the authors handled the data: Using reference gene primer amplification, nucleated cell counts were estimated. Sequencing used immunoSEQ multiplex PCR; TCRdb keeps in-frame clones, though not all of them. The V and J calls and the clone size are those of that table, but D and trimming were determined from the DNA. Here the sample spans 80,000 to 100,000 clones, 75% to 90% being singletons. The sample belongs to a study of blood T cell repertoires in COVID-19. Study context: COVID-19 samples collected from the United States, Italy and Spain covered acute and convalescent phases. Sample material is recorded as cDNA or gDNA derived from T cells, B-cell-depleted T cells, or PBMCs.

The TCR was taken from a woman over 75 with acute or convalescent COVID-19. The sequencing input was peripheral blood. The chain couples TRBV2 to TRBJ2-3; TRBD2 matches 14 bases. Here the CDR3 reads CASSEGRRGLAGATDTQYF. CDR3 bases: TGTGCCAGCAGTGAAGGCCGCCGGGGACTAGCGGGGGCGACAGATACGCAGTATTTT.